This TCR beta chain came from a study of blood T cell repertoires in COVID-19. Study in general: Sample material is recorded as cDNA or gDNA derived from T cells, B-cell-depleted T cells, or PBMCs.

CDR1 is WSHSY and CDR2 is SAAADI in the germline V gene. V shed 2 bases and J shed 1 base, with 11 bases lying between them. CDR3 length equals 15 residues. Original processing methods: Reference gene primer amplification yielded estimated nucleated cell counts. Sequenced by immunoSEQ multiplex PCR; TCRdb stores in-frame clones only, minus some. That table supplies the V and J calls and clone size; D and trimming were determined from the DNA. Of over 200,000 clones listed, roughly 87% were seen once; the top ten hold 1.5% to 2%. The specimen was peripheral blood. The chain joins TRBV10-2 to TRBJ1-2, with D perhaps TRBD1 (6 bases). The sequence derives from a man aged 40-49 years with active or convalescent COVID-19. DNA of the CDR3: TGCGCCAGCAGTGAGCTGGCAGGGGATAACTATGGCTACACCTTC. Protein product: CASSELAGDNYGYTF.